A selection of T cell receptor beta chains follows, all from one sample in a study of OX40 agonist ivuxolimab in advanced cancers. The data were produced by immunoSEQ multiplex PCR, yet TCRdb's version contains in-frame clones alone and is incomplete. The sample consists of about 49,000 clones, 85% of them appearing once. Material: CD4+ or CD8+ T cells sorted from blood, obtained in a trial of the OX40 agonist ivuxolimab. These TCRs come from an adult with an advanced solid tumor such as melanoma, head and neck, liver or kidney cancer. The CDR3 runs from the conserved cysteine through the conserved F or W. A D gene is named only where the DNA matches it firmly.

d_call cdr3_length v_call cdr3_aa
. 13 TRBV7-6 CASSFGVESPLHF
. 14 TRBV25-1 CASSESDLNEKLFF
. 18 TRBV21-1 CASIPPGEGWGSNQPQHF
. 15 TRBV4-3 CASSQGISLRNEQFF
. 14 TRBV6-6 CASSYSGAEETQYF
. 13 TRBV11-2 CASSYYSGTEQFF
. 16 TRBV7-8 CASSATETRKTYGYTF
TRBD1 15 TRBV11-3 CASSRQGSNTGELFF
TRBD1 14 TRBV6-6 CASSRDRGMNTIYF
. 15 TRBV7-9 CASSLEVYLNTEAFF
. 14 TRBV9 CASSLQVGTDTQYF
. 15 TRBV19 CASSSRRGSNQPQHF
. 14 TRBV6-5 CASSSKTGGQPQHF
. 14 TRBV10-2 CASSERTNTGELFF
. 12 TRBV7-9 CASRQDYTEAFF
. 17 TRBV13 CASSLGAGTSGANVLTF
. 14 TRBV4-1 CASSQDQRDSPLHF
TRBD2 15 TRBV28 CASKRLAERQETQYF
. 11 TRBV20-1 CSARDGGAQYF
TRBD1 16 TRBV9 CASSPDRVDLDEKLFF
. 13 TRBV6-1 CASSPTGNTEAFF
. 14 TRBV6-4 CASSAQGGTGELFF
. 14 TRBV27 CASSEQGGITEAFF
TRBD1 14 TRBV6-1 CASSEVRQGYEQYF
. 11 TRBV2 CASSEGSRAFF
. 12 TRBV6-5 CASSYDADTQYF
. 15 TRBV4-3 CASSQDRDRSYEAFF
TRBD1 16 TRBV2 CASSGRDRGLRETQYF
. 13 TRBV21-1 CASSPQDPYEQYF
. 13 TRBV2 CASTAVDSYGYTF
. 13 TRBV30 CAWTKVEPGELFF
. 15 TRBV28 CASSLNGGGTDTQYF
. 16 TRBV10-3 CAISESIASTLYEQYF
. 11 TRBV4-1 CASSQGNEQFF
. 15 TRBV9 CASSVKLVPFNEQFF
. 13 TRBV9 CASSPVGGGEQFF
TRBD2 15 TRBV7-3 CASSLRGGTYNEQFF
TRBD1 13 TRBV5-1 CASRGGDSYEQYF
. 15 TRBV7-3 CASSLYGGSTDTQYF
. 14 TRBV7-6 CASSPEGASYEQYF
TRBD1 16 TRBV14 CASSQDGWTGGRGYTF
. 14 TRBV25-1 CASTDPYSNTEAFF
TRBD1 14 TRBV6-5 CASSYGQANTEAFF
. 14 TRBV6-1 CASSKGQGITEAFF
. 15 TRBV7-2 CASSLVQGLNNEQFF
. 14 TRBV4-1 CASSQGTATYEQYF